A single sample is the source of the 22 T cell receptor beta chains below, sequenced in a study of T cells after yellow fever vaccination. A single record per CDR3 protein comes from TCRdb applying MiXCR to the 5' RACE reads. Of about 94,000 distinct CDR3 sequences listed, under 9% are singletons. Source: CD8+ T cells not binding an NS4B(214-222) dextramer, sorted from PBMCs, taken approximately 16 days after the first yellow fever vaccination. These receptors originate from a man aged 18-30 years who received the YFV17D yellow fever vaccine.

A few counts support this clonotype. V is TRBV15 and J is TRBJ1-5; no firm D call. V lost 10 bases, J lost 6 bases, and 19 bases lay in between. CDR1 is LNHNV, CDR2 YYDKDF, per germline (reference sequence). This CDR3 region has 14 residues. CDR3: CASSKGSGGQPQHF. The CDR3 nucleotides are TGTGCCAGTAGCAAAGGTTCGGGAGGTCAGCCCCAGCATTTT. Variable domain in full (rest from reference TRBV15 and TRBJ1-5): DAMVIQNPRYQVTQFGKPVTLSCSQTLNHNVMYWYQQKSSQAPKLLFHYYDKDFNNEADTPDNFQSRRPNTSFCFLDIRSPGLGDTAMYLCASSKGSGGQPQHFGDGTRLSIL.

V usage is TRBV4-3 and J usage is TRBJ2-3; 12 bases align to TRBD2. The junction had 4 bases not matched to a gene; V was cut back by 3 bases and J by 3 bases. CDR3 length equals 16 residues. Germline loops: CDR1 LGHNA, CDR2 YSLEER. The DNA for the CDR3 is TGCGCCAGCAGCCAGATACTAGCGGGGGGAACAGATACGCAGTATTTT. It specifies CASSQILAGGTDTQYF.

This clonotype was seen a few times. The chain joins TRBV19 to TRBJ1-5, with D maybe TRBD1 (5 bases). Trimming pared 7 bases from V and 1 base from J, leaving 14 bases between. Looked up from germline, CDR1 is LNHDA and CDR2 is SQIVND (reference sequence). The CDR3 extends over 15 amino acids. CDR3 sequence (DNA): TGTGCCAGTACAGGGTTAGTATGGAGCAATCAGCCCCAGCATTTT. It codes for CASTGLVWSNQPQHF. Full variable domain (rest looked up from reference TRBV19 and TRBJ1-5): DGGITQSPKYLFRKEGQNVTLSCEQNLNHDAMYWYRQDPGQGLRLIYYSQIVNDFQKGDIAEGYSVSREKKESFPLTVTSAQKNPTAFYLCASTGLVWSNQPQHFGDGTRLSIL.

V and J are TRBV29-1 and TRBJ1-1, with TRBD1 matching over 7 bases. The CDR3 contains 15 residues. Germline-derived CDR1 and CDR2 are SQVTM and ANQGSEA. CDR3: CTGEQTQGIGTEAFF. The CDR3 nucleotides are TGCACCGGAGAACAAACACAGGGGATTGGCACTGAAGCTTTCTTT.

This clonotype was observed a handful of times. The rearrangement joins TRBV12-3 or TRBV12-4 to TRBJ1-2, with unresolved D. Trimming stripped 7 bases from V and 5 bases from J, with 8 bases between. The CDR3 has 11 residues. CDR3: CASKKGYGYTF. In DNA, the CDR3 is TGTGCCAGCAAAAAGGGTTATGGCTACACCTTC.

This chain links TRBV29-1 with TRBJ2-7; D call uncertain. Germline V gene data show CDR1 as SQVTM and CDR2 as ANQGSEA. Trimming removed 5 bases from V and 0 bases from J, with 8 bases in between. This CDR3 comprises 12 residues. The CDR3, as DNA: TGCAGCGTTACTGACAACTCCTACGAGCAGTACTTC. Protein sequence: CSVTDNSYEQYF.

The chain links TRBV12-3 or TRBV12-4 to TRBJ1-2; weak D call: TRBD1 (5 bases). This CDR3 is built from 13 residues. V shed 6 bases and J shed 4 bases, with 12 bases lying between them. As DNA, the CDR3 is TGTGCCAGCAGGCCGACAGTCGCCTATGGCTACACCTTC. Protein: CASRPTVAYGYTF.

The rearrangement links TRBV15 to TRBJ2-1; tentatively, D is TRBD1 (5 bases). Germline values: CDR1 LNHNV, CDR2 YYDKDF (reference sequence). The CDR3 has 15 amino acids. Trimming left V 0 bases short and J 1 base short, with 7 bases between. The CDR3 sequence is CATSREAGSYNEQFF. The CDR3 DNA reads as TGTGCCACCAGCAGAGAAGCAGGGTCCTACAATGAGCAGTTCTTC. The complete variable domain, with remaining parts taken from reference TRBV15 and TRBJ2-1, reads DAMVIQNPRYQVTQFGKPVTLSCSQTLNHNVMYWYQQKSSQAPKLLFHYYDKDFNNEADTPDNFQSRRPNTSFCFLDIRSPGLGDTAMYLCATSREAGSYNEQFFGPGTRLTVL.

The V call is TRBV21-1, the J call TRBJ1-2; TRBD1, as called in the table, went unchecked against the DNA. TRBV21-1 is given as a pseudogene. CDR3 length: 13 residues. In DNA, the CDR3 is TGTGCCAGCAGCCCCTGGACAGGGGATGGCTACACCTTC. It specifies CASSPWTGDGYTF.

This chain uses TRBV12-3 or TRBV12-4 with TRBJ2-3; TRBD1 is a possible D gene (5 bases). Trimming pared 3 bases from V and 5 bases from J, leaving 18 bases between. The CDR3 loop spans 16 amino acids. The CDR3 protein is CASSFGMGPGGDTQYF. The CDR3 DNA sequence: TGTGCCAGCAGTTTCGGAATGGGGCCGGGTGGAGATACGCAGTATTTT.

This clonotype was counted ten times or more. V is TRBV5-1 and J is TRBJ2-7, with TRBD2 as a possible D gene (6 bases). Trimming left V 2 bases short and J 5 bases short, with 14 bases between. The CDR3 consists of 14 residues. From germline, CDR1 is SGHRS and CDR2 YFSETQ. Here the CDR3 reads CASSFGPGLDEQYV. In DNA form, the CDR3 reads TGCGCCAGCAGCTTTGGCCCGGGACTGGACGAGCAGTACGTC.

V gene TRBV7-7 combines with J gene TRBJ2-2; the match to TRBD2 covers 10 bases. Germline CDR1 SSHAT, CDR2 FNYEAQ (reference sequence). This CDR3 has 16 residues. CDR3 nucleotide sequence: TGTGCTAGCGGACCGGGACTAGCGAGTGGCACCGGGGAGCTGTTTTTT. It is translated as CASGPGLASGTGELFF.

This clonotype showed up just a few times. The gene calls are TRBV6-1 and TRBJ1-5; D gene uncertain. Germline CDR1 and CDR2: MNHNS and SASEGT. The CDR3 sequence is 15 residues long. Trimming stripped 7 bases from V and 3 bases from J, with 16 bases between. In DNA, the CDR3 is TGTGCCAGCACCATGAACCTCCGGTCCAATCAGCCCCAGCATTTT. Residues: CASTMNLRSNQPQHF.

The chain is built from TRBV7-9 and TRBJ1-2; D is perhaps TRBD1 (5 bases). CDR1 is SEHNR, CDR2 FQNEAQ, per germline (reference sequence). Trimming took 3 bases from V and 5 from J, leaving 10 bases between them. There are 13 residues in the CDR3. Here the CDR3 reads CASSFDREYGYTF. In DNA form, the CDR3 reads TGTGCCAGCAGCTTCGACAGAGAATATGGCTACACCTTC.

The chain carries TRBV9 and TRBJ2-3, with D possibly matching TRBD1 (5 bases). CDR3 length: 16 amino acids. V lost 4 bases and J lost 0, with 15 bases in between. Germline CDR1 is SGDLS and CDR2 is YYNGEE. CDR3 bases: TGTGCCAGCAGCCTAGAAGGGAAGGGGAGCACAGATACGCAGTATTTT. Protein product: CASSLEGKGSTDTQYF.

This clonotype has just a few counts. This rearrangement joins TRBV11-2 to TRBJ2-1, with 11 bases fitting TRBD2. Germline-derived CDR1 and CDR2 are SGHAT and FQNNGV. The CDR3 sequence is 14 residues long. V lost 7 bases to trimming and J lost 5 bases; unmatched junction nucleotides: 4. CDR3 sequence: CASTLAGGNNEQFF. In DNA form, the CDR3 reads TGTGCCAGCACCCTAGCGGGGGGAAACAATGAGCAGTTCTTC.

This clonotype was counted many times. This chain uses TRBV5-1 with TRBJ2-1; D unresolved. Trimming shortened V by 9 bases and J by 7 bases, and 14 bases separated the two germline ends. The CDR3 is 12 amino acids. Germline V gene lookup returns CDR1 SGHRS and CDR2 YFSETQ. The CDR3 bases are TGCGCCATTCCCCCCCAGTCGAATGAGCAGTTCTTC. As protein: CAIPPQSNEQFF.

This clonotype was observed at least ten times. The V call is TRBV4-2, the J call TRBJ2-2, with D maybe TRBD2 (6 bases). This CDR3 comprises 15 residues. CDR1 and CDR2 from the germline V gene are LGHNA and YNFKEQ. The V gene lost 4 bases and the J gene lost 5 bases, with 14 bases spanning the gap. CDR3: CASSPLGGETGELFF. The CDR3 nucleotides read TGTGCCAGCAGCCCCCTGGGAGGCGAAACCGGGGAGCTGTTTTTT.

This chain joins TRBV6-2 or TRBV6-3 and TRBJ2-2; D unclear. The germline CDR1 and CDR2 sequences are MNHEY and SVGEGT. The V end was cut by 0 bases, the J end by 4 bases, with 6 bases between. The CDR3 length is 14 residues. The CDR3 protein is CASSYSVSTGELFF. Written as DNA, the CDR3 is TGTGCCAGCAGTTACTCAGTGAGCACCGGGGAGCTGTTTTTT.

The chain carries TRBV6-2 or TRBV6-3 and TRBJ1-1; D call uncertain. The V gene lost 6 bases and the J gene lost 7 bases, with 18 bases spanning the gap. Germline loops: CDR1 MNHEY, CDR2 SVGEGT. This CDR3 spans 14 amino acids. Written as DNA, the CDR3 is TGTGCCAGCAGCCCTTTGGGGTCCGGTGGTGAAGCTTTCTTT. The encoded protein is CASSPLGSGGEAFF.

This clonotype was counted at least ten times. The rearrangement uses TRBV7-8 and TRBJ2-7; the match to TRBD1 covers 8 bases. Looked up from germline, CDR1 is SGHVS and CDR2 is FQNEAQ. This CDR3 region has 14 residues. V trimming: 5 bases; J trimming: 2 bases; junction bases outside the gene matches: 5. The CDR3 bases are TGTGCCAGCAGCGTCGGACAGGGTGCCTACGAGCAGTACTTC. It specifies CASSVGQGAYEQYF. Combining the CDR3 with reference TRBV7-8 and TRBJ2-7 gives the whole variable domain GAGVSQSPRYKVAKRGQDVALRCDPISGHVSLFWYQQALGQGPEFLTYFQNEAQLDKSGLPSDRFFAERPEGSVSTLKIQRTQQEDSAVYLCASSVGQGAYEQYFGPGTRLTVT.

This clonotype has more than one count but fewer than ten. The CDR3 region is CASSELAGGLNEQFF. CDR3 sequence (DNA): TGTGCCAGCAGTGAACTAGCGGGGGGGCTCAATGAGCAGTTCTTC. The rearrangement joins TRBV27 to TRBJ2-1; TRBD2 aligns across 13 bases. Germline CDR1 and CDR2: MNHEY and SMNVEV (reference sequence). Trimming removed 5 bases from V and 6 bases from J; junction bases left unmatched: 4. The CDR3 is 15 amino acids.